These 16 T cell receptor beta chains were all obtained from the same sample, sequenced in a study of cytomegalovirus exposure and HLA in healthy donors. Assay: immunoSEQ multiplex PCR; the TCRdb copy retains only in-frame clones and omits some. In the table there are some 120,000 clones, around nine tenths of which are singletons. Material: PBMCs. The source of these receptors is a man under 40 in good health and CMV-seronegative.

The chain uses TRBV19 and TRBJ1-1, with a weak D call TRBD1 (6 bases). Germline lookup yields CDR1 LNHDA and CDR2 SQIVND (reference sequence). V dropped 9 bases and J dropped 8 bases, with 16 bases sitting between them. The length of the CDR3 is 12 residues. CDR3 sequence (DNA): TGTGCCAGCCGACCATTTCAGGGGGAAGCTTTCTTT. Encoded protein: CASRPFQGEAFF. The whole variable domain, filled in from reference TRBV19 and TRBJ1-1, reads DGGITQSPKYLFRKEGQNVTLSCEQNLNHDAMYWYRQDPGQGLRLIYYSQIVNDFQKGDIAEGYSVSREKKESFPLTVTSAQKNPTAFYLCASRPFQGEAFFGQGTRLTVV.

CDR3 in DNA: TGCGCCAGCAGCTTGGCTGGGACAGGGCAGTCCGGGGAGCTGTTTTTT. Translation gives CASSLAGTGQSGELFF. The rearrangement uses TRBV5-1 and TRBJ2-2, with TRBD1 matching 9 bases. From germline, CDR1 is SGHRS and CDR2 YFSETQ. Losses at the gene ends were 0 bases for V and 6 bases for J; bases not matched to a gene: 6. The CDR3 length is 16 residues.

The chain is built from TRBV6-6 and TRBJ2-7; D is possibly TRBD1 (5 bases). CDR1 and CDR2 (germline): MNHNY, SVGAGI (reference sequence). The CDR3 covers 15 residues. The germline V and J ends were trimmed by 1 base and 3 bases, with 13 bases remaining between them. The chain's CDR3 is CASSYLAGQDYEQYF. The DNA for the CDR3 is TGTGCCAGCAGTTACTTGGCAGGGCAGGACTACGAGCAGTACTTC.

The chain couples TRBV7-7 to TRBJ2-3; D is possibly TRBD2 (6 bases). V shed 5 bases and J shed 2 bases, with 8 bases lying between them. This CDR3 has 13 amino acids. Germline CDR1 reads SSHAT; CDR2 reads FNYEAQ (reference sequence). Here the CDR3 reads CASSEDYTDTQYF. The CDR3 DNA sequence: TGTGCCAGCAGCGAGGACTACACAGATACGCAGTATTTT. Full variable domain (outside the CDR3, taken from reference TRBV7-7 and TRBJ2-3): GAGVSQSPRYKVTKRGQDVTLRCDPISSHATLYWYQQALGQGPEFLTYFNYEAQPDKSGLPSDRFSAERPEGSISTLTIQRTEQRDSAMYRCASSEDYTDTQYFGPGTRLTVL.

The chain uses TRBV5-4 and TRBJ2-7; 9 positions agree with TRBD2. After removal of 1 base from V and 3 bases from J, the junction contained 2 bases not matched to a gene. CDR1 and CDR2 from the germline V gene are SGHNT and YYREEE (reference sequence). CDR3 size: 14 residues. The CDR3 spells CASSLFSGSYEQYF. The CDR3 DNA reads as TGTGCCAGCAGCTTGTTTAGCGGGAGCTACGAGCAGTACTTC.

This chain uses TRBV15 with TRBJ1-1; a possible D gene is TRBD1 (5 bases). Trimming removed 0 bases from V and 4 bases from J, with 15 bases in between. Germline V CDR1 and CDR2: LNHNV, YYDKDF (reference sequence). The CDR3 totals 16 residues. The CDR3 DNA sequence: TGTGCCACCAGCAGAGACCCCCCGGGGGTCGTCACTGAAGCTTTCTTT. This encodes CATSRDPPGVVTEAFF.

The chain is built from TRBV5-6 and TRBJ2-7; D is perhaps TRBD1 (5 bases). Germline CDR1 SGHDT, CDR2 YYEEEE. CDR3 size: 13 residues. V shed 2 bases and J shed 5 bases, with 11 bases lying between them. The CDR3 DNA reads TGTGCCAGCAGCTTCCAGGGTTTGGACGAGCAGTACTTC. It codes for CASSFQGLDEQYF.

The J gene is TRBJ2-7, the V gene TRBV19, with D perhaps matching TRBD2 (6 bases). CDR1 and CDR2 (germline): LNHDA, SQIVND (reference sequence). V was trimmed by 6 bases and J by 2 bases, leaving 11 bases between them. This CDR3 spans 13 amino acids. CDR3 sequence reads: CASSTGVAYEQYF. The CDR3 coding sequence is TGTGCCAGTAGCACGGGAGTCGCCTACGAGCAGTACTTC.

The chain carries TRBV11-2 and TRBJ2-5; 8 nucleotides align to TRBD2. Germline values: CDR1 SGHAT, CDR2 FQNNGV. V shed 6 bases and J 3 bases; nucleotides not matched to a gene: 9. The CDR3 is 15 residues long. The CDR3 sequence: CASRRVAGGKETQYF. The CDR3 bases are TGTGCCAGCAGGCGGGTGGCGGGAGGCAAAGAGACCCAGTACTTC. Together with reference TRBV11-2 and TRBJ2-5, the CDR3 gives the full variable domain: EAGVAQSPRYKIIEKRQSVAFWCNPISGHATLYWYQQILGQGPKLLIQFQNNGVVDDSQLPKDRFSAERLKGVDSTLKIQPAKLEDSAVYLCASRRVAGGKETQYFGPGTRLLVL.

The CDR3 sequence is CASSLGHGYEQYF. The CDR3, as DNA: TGTGCCAGCAGCCTAGGACACGGCTACGAGCAGTACTTC. This rearrangement joins TRBV11-3 to TRBJ2-7, with D possibly being TRBD1 (5 bases). The CDR3 is 13 amino acids. CDR1 and CDR2 from the germline V gene are SGHNT and YENEEA. The V end was cut by 5 bases, the J end by 3 bases, with 11 bases between. The entire variable domain, with the rest obtained from reference TRBV11-3 and TRBJ2-7, is as follows: EAGVVQSPRYKIIEKKQPVAFWCNPISGHNTLYWYLQNLGQGPELLIRYENEEAVDDSQLPKDRFSAERLKGVDSTLKIQPAELGDSAVYLCASSLGHGYEQYFGPGTRLTVT.

The chain links TRBV30 to TRBJ1-3, with D possibly TRBD1 on 5 matching bases. V lost 2 bases and J lost 3, with 20 bases in between. CDR1 is GTSNPN, CDR2 SVGIG, per germline (reference sequence). The CDR3 loop spans 17 amino acids. The CDR3 DNA follows: TGTGCCTGGAGTTCGTCCTGGACGGGACTCTATGGAAACACCATATATTTT. It yields the protein CAWSSSWTGLYGNTIYF.

The V call is TRBV29-1, the J call TRBJ2-1; D perhaps matches TRBD2 (5 bases). Germline assignment: CDR1 SQVTM and CDR2 ANQGSEA. The CDR3 runs 14 residues. With 5 bases removed from V and 3 bases from J, the gap between germline ends came to 14 bases. CDR3 DNA sequence: TGCAGCGTTTTGAGGACTGCGGGCTACAATGAGCAGTTCTTC. Its translation: CSVLRTAGYNEQFF.

The V and J genes are TRBV19 and TRBJ1-1, with D possibly TRBD1 on 5 matching bases. V was trimmed by 3 bases and J by 6 bases, leaving 20 bases between them. Per germline, CDR1 LNHDA and CDR2 SQIVND (reference sequence). The CDR3 loop spans 16 amino acids. The CDR3 here is CASSMMQGIGGAEAFF. CDR3 coding DNA: TGTGCCAGTAGTATGATGCAGGGCATTGGAGGGGCTGAAGCTTTCTTT.

The gene calls are TRBV6-5 and TRBJ2-3, with TRBD2 as a possible D gene (6 bases). Per germline, CDR1 MNHEY and CDR2 SVGAGI. Trimming took 4 bases from V and 8 from J, leaving 22 bases between them. The CDR3 spans 16 residues. CDR3 sequence reads: CASSSRSAGSSGTQYF. As DNA, the CDR3 is TGTGCCAGCAGTTCACGGTCCGCGGGAAGCAGCGGTACGCAGTATTTT.

The chain couples TRBV11-2 to TRBJ1-2; D is uncertain. Germline CDR1 reads SGHAT; CDR2 reads FQNNGV. The CDR3 contains 18 residues. V was shortened by 1 base and J by 1 base, with 19 bases between the two germline ends. This chain's CDR3 is CASSLVIQLEAYNYGYTF. The CDR3 DNA reads as TGTGCCAGCAGCTTAGTTATCCAACTTGAAGCCTATAACTATGGCTACACCTTC.

V and J are TRBV11-2 and TRBJ2-2; D not resolved. The ends were cut back, 2 bases at V and 6 bases at J, with 7 bases in the middle. The V gene's germline CDR1 is SGHAT and CDR2 FQNNGV. The CDR3 length is 13 residues. CDR3: CASSLSFSGELFF. Written as DNA, the CDR3 is TGTGCCAGCAGCTTATCCTTCTCCGGGGAGCTGTTTTTT.